Listed below are T cell receptor beta chains from one sample, sequenced in a study of cytomegalovirus exposure and HLA in healthy donors. Some clones are missing from TCRdb's copy, which holds only in-frame ones; the method was immunoSEQ multiplex PCR. This repertoire shows about 140,000 clones, approximately 85% found once; its top ten account for around 0.51%. The sequenced material came from PBMCs. These receptor sequences come from a woman between 40 and 55 years old in good health and CMV-seronegative. The conserved cysteine and the conserved F or W are not part of the CDR3 here. Clone size is shown for a subset of rows, as once, few, many or a class of expanded clone.

abundance,j_gene,v_gene,CDR3aa
NA,TRBJ2-7,TRBV27,ASSSPSIGQGIYEQY
NA,TRBJ2-1,TRBV5-4,ASSLRDRGTNEQF
NA,TRBJ2-7,TRBV5-1,ASSLGTSGGEQY
NA,TRBJ1-2,TRBV6-5,ASRDRGGGYT
NA,TRBJ2-7,TRBV28,ASSLALAGGEQY
NA,TRBJ2-3,TRBV4-1,ASSQVGATQY
NA,TRBJ1-5,TRBV15,ATSRDQGDQPQH
NA,TRBJ2-5,TRBV11-3,ASSWTGPQETQY
NA,TRBJ2-1,TRBV11-3,ASSPSGSYEQF
NA,TRBJ2-7,TRBV6-1,ASSEEARREMYEQY
once,TRBJ2-1,TRBV6-1,ASSPLTGGSQF
NA,TRBJ1-1,TRBV11-3,ASSEGVGTEAF
NA,TRBJ2-2,TRBV7-9,ASSWEGTGGVSGELF
NA,TRBJ1-5,TRBV6-6,ASKTGGNQPQH
NA,TRBJ1-5,TRBV28,ASILAGGGQPQH
NA,TRBJ1-1,TRBV13,ASSLRPGGGGTEAF
few,TRBJ1-2,TRBV7-2,ASSLMGSIAGYT
NA,TRBJ1-1,TRBV6-5,ASSYTSPNTEAF
NA,TRBJ1-3,TRBV4-2,ASSTPYGSGNTIY
NA,NA,TRBV2,ATRGRASEQY
NA,TRBJ2-7,TRBV2,ASMGTGGVEQY
NA,TRBJ2-1,TRBV2,ASSTSLGTPYNEQF
NA,TRBJ2-3,TRBV29-1,SVGQGGGGDTQY
once,TRBJ2-7,TRBV11-2,ASSLGGHSYEQY
NA,TRBJ2-7,TRBV19,ASSVQGVHEQY
NA,TRBJ2-7,TRBV15,ATSGGVRNEQY
once,TRBJ1-3,TRBV5-6,ASSLERVRAPIY
NA,TRBJ2-5,TRBV19,ASSFGRGETQY
NA,TRBJ2-7,TRBV2,ASSPYSGALYEQY
few,TRBJ2-5,TRBV7-9,ASSLDRGSLYQETQY
once,TRBJ2-7,TRBV5-4,ASSLAGASGDYEQY
once,TRBJ1-3,TRBV6-6,ASSYSQIRSGNTIY
NA,TRBJ2-2,TRBV9,ASSVDLALNTGELF
NA,TRBJ1-2,TRBV28,ASSTQGGGYT
NA,TRBJ1-3,TRBV4-1,ASSHPTREGAGNTIY
NA,TRBJ1-1,TRBV5-5,ASSIRGVMNTEAF
once,TRBJ2-1,TRBV6-5,ASSYSASGRDNEQF
NA,TRBJ2-7,TRBV4-1,ASSQDTGSYEQY
NA,TRBJ2-3,TRBV7-9,SSSPRLGQDTQY
NA,TRBJ2-2,TRBV11-3,ASSLDQAGAGELF
NA,TRBJ1-1,TRBV2,ASSVRGYTEAF
few,TRBJ2-7,TRBV30,AWSNRGYEQY
NA,TRBJ2-3,TRBV5-1,ASSPGDNTDTQY
NA,TRBJ2-2,TRBV7-3,ASSLGYPSVGLNTGELF
once,TRBJ2-1,TRBV4-1,ASSQDREGEQF
NA,TRBJ2-7,TRBV6-5,ASARVGPYEQY
NA,TRBJ2-7,TRBV6-6,ASSYDRTGRKY
NA,TRBJ2-3,TRBV7-9,SSSLGTSGVSTDTQY
NA,TRBJ1-4,TRBV27,ASSLSDRANEKLF
NA,TRBJ2-7,TRBV5-1,ASSLEGHGYEQY
NA,TRBJ2-5,TRBV19,ASSIDLEGRTQY
few,TRBJ2-5,TRBV5-1,ASSSPESQETQY
NA,TRBJ2-4,TRBV5-1,ASRSGTSGTKNIQY
NA,TRBJ2-1,TRBV21-1,ASRPSGREDIQGNEQF
NA,TRBJ2-7,TRBV27,ASSFWEGSYEQY
few,TRBJ2-3,TRBV7-8,ASSRQRLAGVRDTQY
NA,TRBJ2-3,TRBV5-4,ASSWGGLATDTQY
once,TRBJ1-2,TRBV6-1,ASSDPTVYGYT
NA,TRBJ2-5,TRBV15,ATSRDRGQETQY